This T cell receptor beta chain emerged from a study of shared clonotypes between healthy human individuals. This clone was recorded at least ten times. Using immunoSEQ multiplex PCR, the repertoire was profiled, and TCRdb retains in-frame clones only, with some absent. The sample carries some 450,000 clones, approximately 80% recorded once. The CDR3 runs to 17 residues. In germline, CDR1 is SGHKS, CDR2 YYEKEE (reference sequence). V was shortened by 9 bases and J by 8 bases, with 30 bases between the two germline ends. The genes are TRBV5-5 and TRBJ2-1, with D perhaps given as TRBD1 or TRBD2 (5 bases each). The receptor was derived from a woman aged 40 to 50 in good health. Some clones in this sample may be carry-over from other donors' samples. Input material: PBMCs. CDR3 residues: CATHSRASPRRGDEQFF. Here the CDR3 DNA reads TGTGCCACCCACTCGCGGGCTAGTCCAAGGAGAGGGGATGAGCAGTTCTTC.